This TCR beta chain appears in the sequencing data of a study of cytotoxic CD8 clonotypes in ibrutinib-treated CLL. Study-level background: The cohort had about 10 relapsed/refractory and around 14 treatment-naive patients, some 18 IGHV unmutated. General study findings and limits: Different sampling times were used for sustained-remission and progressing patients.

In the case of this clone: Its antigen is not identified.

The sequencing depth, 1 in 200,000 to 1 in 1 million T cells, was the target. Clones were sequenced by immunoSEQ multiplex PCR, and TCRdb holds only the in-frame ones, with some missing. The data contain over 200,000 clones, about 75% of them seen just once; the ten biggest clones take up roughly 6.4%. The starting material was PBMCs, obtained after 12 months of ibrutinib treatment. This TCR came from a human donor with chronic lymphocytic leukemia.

The CDR3 bases are TGCGCCAGCAGCCAAGGCTCGACAGGGCGGGGGACTGAAGCTTTCTTT. The encoded protein is CASSQGSTGRGTEAFF. The chain is built from TRBV4-1 and TRBJ1-1; TRBD1 matches 7 bases. With V trimmed by 1 base and J by 5 bases, 10 bases remained unmatched. Germline assignment: CDR1 MGHRA and CDR2 YSYEKL. The CDR3 has 16 residues.